The table lists the clone carrying this T cell receptor (beta chain) with a few counts. The CDR3 is 14 residues long. The germline V and J ends were trimmed by 10 bases and 4 bases, with 20 bases remaining between them. CDR1 and CDR2 (germline): ENHRY, SYGVKD. This specimen belongs to a study of T cells in Graves' hyperthyroidism and ophthalmopathy. RNA transcripts provided the source from which TCR beta CDR3 regions were amplified. Carried out on the TCR CDR3, a first-round RT-PCR used the HTBI primer set. TCRdb processed the multiplex PCR reads anew with MiXCR; each CDR3 protein has one entry. The sample has around 660,000 distinct CDR3 sequences; roughly 45% are singletons.

V usage is TRBV10-3 and J usage is TRBJ2-7; D might be TRBD1 or TRBD2, each matching 5 bases. Sequencing was done on a sample of peripheral blood or thyroid tissue (not recorded which). This sequence was found in an adult man with Graves' disease, either hyperthyroidism or ophthalmopathy (not recorded which). The CDR3 coding sequence is TGTGCCAGCAGCCAAAGGGACCGTCGTTACGAGCAGTACTTC. Its protein product is CASSQRDRRYEQYF.